The 14 T cell receptor beta chains presented below share a single source sample, sequenced in a study of cytomegalovirus exposure and HLA in healthy donors (dated by TCRdb to about 2017). Library generation was performed with the immunoSEQ multiplex PCR assay. For the multiplex PCR, a mixture combining 60 forward primers for TCR Vbeta segments and 13 reverse primers for TCR Jbeta segments was used. The source is immuneACCESS, and TCRdb retained only in-frame sequences with V and J called. Part of the clones is not carried over; for the studies checked, unresolved V genes explain less than half of this, and the remainder is unexplained. This sample lists some 140,000 clones; 65% to 80% were detected once. Around 1.2% of the sample comes from the top ten. Sequenced material: PBMCs. These receptors were collected from a male donor in good health and CMV-seropositive.

The J gene is TRBJ1-3, the V gene TRBV20-1, with a weak D call TRBD1 (5 bases). The length of the CDR3 is 11 residues. Germline-derived CDR1 and CDR2 are DFQATT and SNEGSKA (reference sequence). Trimming removed 3 bases from V and 14 bases from J, with 14 bases in between. The CDR3 here is CSARAPGRVYF. The CDR3 DNA is TGCAGTGCTAGGGCCCCAGGGCGCGTATATTTT.

This chain links TRBV15 with TRBJ2-3, with 10 bases matching TRBD2. Per germline, CDR1 LNHNV and CDR2 YYDKDF (reference sequence). After removal of 2 bases from V and 7 bases from J, the junction contained 6 bases not matched to a gene. There are 15 residues in the CDR3. The CDR3 DNA follows: TGTGCCACCAGCAGAAGCGGGGGGGCTTGGAATACGCAGTATTTT. It encodes CATSRSGGAWNTQYF.

This clone was observed a few times. Written as DNA, the CDR3 is TGTGCCAGCAGTAACGGGGACATTCAGTACTTC. Amino acids: CASSNGDIQYF. The chain carries TRBV6-6 and TRBJ2-4, with a weak D call TRBD2 (5 bases). V gave up 5 bases and J gave up 8 bases, with 7 bases separating them. Germline CDR1 and CDR2: MNHNY and SVGAGI (reference sequence). The length of the CDR3 is 11 residues.

V gene TRBV7-8 combines with J gene TRBJ2-7, with D perhaps TRBD1 (7 bases). The CDR3 has 15 residues. The V and J ends lost 3 bases and 5 bases respectively, with 17 bases between them. Germline assignment: CDR1 SGHVS and CDR2 FQNEAQ. The CDR3 region is CASSFRRGQRDEQYF. The CDR3 nucleotides are TGTGCCAGCAGCTTTAGGAGGGGGCAGAGAGACGAGCAGTACTTC.

The rearrangement joins TRBV14 to TRBJ2-7, with TRBD2 identical over 8 bases. The V gene end was trimmed by 6 bases and the J gene end by 9 bases; junction bases not matched to a gene: 10. Germline lookup yields CDR1 SGHDN and CDR2 FVKESK. This CDR3 region has 13 residues. CDR3 in DNA: TGTGCCAGCAGACGAGCGGGAGAAGGCGGGCAGTACTTC. It encodes CASRRAGEGGQYF.

The chain joins TRBV4-1 to TRBJ1-5; 9 bases align to TRBD1. Germline trimming cut 1 base from V and 1 base from J; bases unmatched to any gene: 14. CDR3 length: 20 amino acids. Germline V gene lookup returns CDR1 MGHRA and CDR2 YSYEKL. The CDR3 loop is CASSQGLLTGGKGSNQPQHF. CDR3 sequence (DNA): TGCGCCAGCAGCCAAGGTCTCCTAACAGGGGGCAAGGGGAGCAATCAGCCCCAGCATTTT.

This chain links TRBV5-1 with TRBJ2-7; 8 positions match TRBD2. The length of the CDR3 is 15 residues. Germline lookup yields CDR1 SGHRS and CDR2 YFSETQ. V lost 4 bases and J lost 5; bases outside the gene matches: 11. This CDR3 is CASSHGSAGVDEQYF. The CDR3 DNA reads TGCGCCAGCAGCCACGGTTCAGCGGGAGTAGACGAGCAGTACTTC. Combining the CDR3 with reference TRBV5-1 and TRBJ2-7 gives the whole variable domain KAGVTQTPRYLIKTRGQQVTLSCSPISGHRSVSWYQQTPGQGLQFLFEYFSETQRNKGNFPGRFSGRQFSNSRSEMNVSTLELGDSALYLCASSHGSAGVDEQYFGPGTRLTVT.

The rearrangement joins TRBV5-5 to TRBJ1-4, with D hard to call. Trimming cost V 0 bases and J 14 bases, with 8 bases left between them. CDR3 length: 11 residues. Per germline, CDR1 SGHKS and CDR2 YYEKEE (reference sequence). CDR3 sequence (DNA): TGTGCCAGCAGCTTGGGGCGGGGTCTGTTTTTT. As protein: CASSLGRGLFF.

V usage is TRBV5-4 and J usage is TRBJ1-4; D might be TRBD1 (5 bases). Between the trimmed V and J ends, which lost 0 bases and 8 bases, there was a span of 14 bases. Germline V CDR1 and CDR2: SGHNT, YYREEE (reference sequence). CDR3 size: 15 residues. CDR3 DNA sequence: TGTGCCAGCAGCTTGGCGGCAGGGAAGGACGAAAAACTGTTTTTT. Residues: CASSLAAGKDEKLFF.

CDR3 in amino acids: CASSQRLTGGFGGNTIYF. The CDR3 bases are TGCGCCAGCAGCCAAAGGCTGACAGGGGGTTTCGGTGGAAACACCATATATTTT. The gene calls are TRBV4-1 and TRBJ1-3; 9 bases line up with TRBD1. V was clipped by 2 bases and J by 3 bases; unmatched bases: 11. The CDR3 is made up of 18 amino acids. Germline values: CDR1 MGHRA, CDR2 YSYEKL.

This clone appeared once. The gene calls are TRBV1 and TRBJ2-1; the table's TRBD2 call for D was not verified on the DNA. TRBV1 is assigned pseudogene status. This CDR3 comprises 19 residues. The CDR3 DNA follows: TGCACCAGCAGCCAAGTTGTAGCGGGACTAGTCGATCTACACAATGAGCAGTTCTTC. Amino acid sequence: CTSSQVVAGLVDLHNEQFF.

The genes are TRBV30 and TRBJ1-4; TRBD1 matches at 11 bases. CDR1 and CDR2 (germline): GTSNPN, SVGIG (reference sequence). Germline trimming cut 0 bases from V and 3 bases from J; bases unmatched to any gene: 3. The CDR3 runs 16 residues. The chain's CDR3 is CAWSVGTGGSNEKLFF. The DNA for the CDR3 is TGTGCCTGGAGTGTTGGGACAGGGGGATCTAATGAAAAACTGTTTTTT. Complete variable domain (other parts from reference TRBV30 and TRBJ1-4): SQTIHQWPATLVQPVGSPLSLECTVEGTSNPNLYWYRQAAGRGLQLLFYSVGIGQISSEVPQNLSASRPQDRQFILSSKKLLLSDSGFYLCAWSVGTGGSNEKLFFGSGTQLSVL.

This chain joins TRBV7-6 and TRBJ1-2, with 7 bases fitting TRBD1. From germline, CDR1 is SGHVS and CDR2 FNYEAQ. The CDR3 has 12 amino acids. V lost 1 base to trimming and J lost 8 bases; unmatched junction nucleotides: 1. The CDR3 coding sequence is TGTGCCAGCAGCTTAGGAGGGGGCGGCTACACCTTC. It is translated as CASSLGGGGYTF. The whole variable domain, remainder taken from reference TRBV7-6 and TRBJ1-2, is GAGVSQSPRYKVTKRGQDVALRCDPISGHVSLYWYRQALGQGPEFLTYFNYEAQQDKSGLPNDRFSAERPEGSISTLTIQRTEQRDSAMYRCASSLGGGGYTFGSGTRLTVV.

The J gene is TRBJ2-7, the V gene TRBV5-4; 10 bases fit TRBD1. Germline values: CDR1 SGHNT, CDR2 YYREEE (reference sequence). The J segment lost 1 base and the V segment lost 6 bases, leaving 7 bases of the junction unmatched. The CDR3 totals 15 residues. CDR3 nucleotide sequence: TGTGCCAGCACCCTCCGGGACAGGGGTTCCTACGAGCAGTACTTC. This encodes CASTLRDRGSYEQYF. Full variable domain (remainder filled in from reference TRBV5-4 and TRBJ2-7): ETGVTQSPTHLIKTRGQQVTLRCSSQSGHNTVSWYQQALGQGPQFIFQYYREEENGRGNFPPRFSGLQFPNYSSELNVNALELDDSALYLCASTLRDRGSYEQYFGPGTRLTVT.